This entry describes one TCR beta chain. These data come from a study of T cells after somatic rescue of genetic block. The trim removed 0 bases at V and 4 bases at J, leaving 9 bases unmatched. The CDR3 spans 18 residues. Germline V lookup: CDR1 SGDLS, CDR2 YYNGEE. Assay: immunoSEQ multiplex PCR; the TCRdb copy retains only in-frame clones and omits some. The sample holds about 72,000 clones, approximately 90% seen once. The source material was peripheral blood mononuclear cells (PBMCs). The chain carries TRBV9 and TRBJ1-4; 10 bases line up with TRBD1. This receptor was identified in a man between 25 and 39 years old. CDR3 sequence reads: CASSVGETGGSGNEKLFF. In DNA form, the CDR3 reads TGTGCCAGCAGCGTAGGAGAGACAGGGGGCTCGGGTAATGAAAAACTGTTTTTT.